A single sample gave rise to the 22 T cell receptor beta chains below, sequenced in a study of T cell responses to AZD1222 COVID-19 vaccine (dated by TCRdb to the early 2020s). The library was obtained by the immunoSEQ multiplex PCR assay. TCRdb retrieved this table from immuneACCESS and kept in-frame rearrangements only. Not all clones are present; in checked studies, unresolved V genes account for under half, and no reason is known for the remainder. The sample table contains 150,000 or so clones; only one count was recorded for about 93% of them. Less than 5.5% of the sample comes from the top ten. The sample's time point label, in plain terms: baseline before first vaccination. The sequences come from peripheral blood, collected on day 0 of AZD1222 vaccination. These receptors were collected from an adult in good health.

The chain joins TRBV4-2 to TRBJ2-7; D remains ambiguous. The CDR3 covers 14 residues. Germline assignment: CDR1 LGHNA and CDR2 YNFKEQ. Trimming cost V 0 bases and J 3 bases, with 9 bases left between them. CDR3: CASSQDLFIYEQYF. The CDR3, as DNA: TGTGCCAGCAGCCAAGATCTTTTTATCTACGAGCAGTACTTC.

This sequence joins TRBV13 and TRBJ1-1; unclear D gene. CDR1 PRHDT and CDR2 FYEKMQ come from the germline V gene (reference sequence). This CDR3 is built from 13 residues. V lost 4 bases, J lost 1 base, and 7 bases lay in between. CDR3 sequence: CASSWQENTEAFF. DNA for the CDR3: TGTGCCAGCAGCTGGCAGGAGAACACTGAAGCTTTCTTT.

This clone was seen only once. CDR3 amino acids: CASSMDGYTEAFF. As DNA, the CDR3 is TGTGCCAGTAGTATGGACGGATACACTGAAGCTTTCTTT. The chain couples TRBV19 to TRBJ1-1, with D unresolved. The germline V gene has CDR1 LNHDA and CDR2 SQIVND (reference sequence). This CDR3 region has 13 residues. Trimming left V 3 bases short and J 3 bases short, with 8 bases between. Complete variable domain (other parts from reference TRBV19 and TRBJ1-1): DGGITQSPKYLFRKEGQNVTLSCEQNLNHDAMYWYRQDPGQGLRLIYYSQIVNDFQKGDIAEGYSVSREKKESFPLTVTSAQKNPTAFYLCASSMDGYTEAFFGQGTRLTVV.

Regarding this clone: Additional DNA sequences in this sample encode the identical CDR3. The rearrangement uses TRBV11-2 and TRBJ2-3, with D unresolved. Germline V gene lookup returns CDR1 SGHAT and CDR2 FQNNGV. The CDR3 covers 14 residues. V was trimmed by 0 bases and J by 3 bases, leaving 7 bases between them. The CDR3 spells CASSLDLGTDTQYF. The CDR3 bases are TGTGCCAGCAGCTTAGATCTGGGGACAGATACGCAGTATTTT. The variable domain in full, with the rest retrieved from reference TRBV11-2 and TRBJ2-3, is EAGVAQSPRYKIIEKRQSVAFWCNPISGHATLYWYQQILGQGPKLLIQFQNNGVVDDSQLPKDRFSAERLKGVDSTLKIQPAKLEDSAVYLCASSLDLGTDTQYFGPGTRLTVL.

The V call is TRBV27, the J call TRBJ1-5, with D perhaps matching TRBD1 (6 bases). CDR1 MNHEY and CDR2 SMNVEV come from the germline V gene (reference sequence). This CDR3 contains 17 residues. The ends were cut back, 5 bases at V and 4 bases at J, with 21 bases in the middle. CDR3 protein: CASSKLQPTGTNQPQHF. CDR3 DNA sequence: TGTGCCAGCAGTAAATTGCAGCCGACAGGAACTAATCAGCCCCAGCATTTT.

V is TRBV5-8 and J is TRBJ1-2, with TRBD1 identical over 11 bases. CDR1 is SGHTS, CDR2 YDEGEE, per germline. The CDR3 is made up of 14 amino acids. V lost 3 bases and J lost 8; bases outside the gene matches: 6. CDR3 loop: CASSSGQGVRGYTF. The CDR3, as DNA: TGTGCCAGCAGCTCGGGACAGGGGGTGCGCGGCTACACCTTC.

In this sample, this clone turned up a few times. The rearrangement uses TRBV10-3 and TRBJ1-3, with a tentative D call TRBD1 (5 bases). Germline CDR1 reads ENHRY; CDR2 reads SYGVKD. There are 16 residues in the CDR3. V was pared by 7 bases and J by 1 base, with 17 bases between. The CDR3 loop reads CAITIRELSSGNTIYF. CDR3 in DNA: TGTGCCATCACAATCAGGGAGCTAAGTTCTGGAAACACCATATATTTT.

The chain has TRBV5-6 and TRBJ1-1; possibly TRBD1 for D (6 bases). This CDR3 contains 16 residues. CDR1 is SGHDT and CDR2 is YYEEEE in the germline V gene. V was pared by 4 bases and J by 3 bases, with 19 bases between. The DNA of the CDR3 is TGTGCCAGCAGCCCCCTCCCCGACAGGCTTGACACTGAAGCTTTCTTT. Protein product: CASSPLPDRLDTEAFF.

V and J are TRBV5-6 and TRBJ2-1; D not certain. The V gene lost 0 bases and the J gene lost 1 base, with 5 bases spanning the gap. The CDR3 spans 14 residues. Per the germline V gene, CDR1 is SGHDT and CDR2 is YYEEEE. The CDR3 region is CASSLVASYNEQFF. The CDR3 DNA is TGTGCCAGCAGCTTGGTGGCTTCCTACAATGAGCAGTTCTTC.

J is TRBJ2-7 and V is TRBV28, with 7 nucleotides matching TRBD2. CDR1 is MDHEN and CDR2 is SYDVKM in the germline V gene. V lost 5 bases, J lost 3 bases, and 7 bases stayed unmatched. The CDR3 runs 14 residues. CDR3 sequence (DNA): TGTGCCAGCAGTCCCGGGGGGACCCTCTACGAGCAGTACTTC. Its translation is CASSPGGTLYEQYF.

This chain joins TRBV9 and TRBJ1-1; a possible D gene is TRBD1 (6 bases). V shed 4 bases and J shed 0 bases, with 16 bases lying between them. The CDR3 extends over 16 amino acids. Germline CDR1 and CDR2: SGDLS and YYNGEE. The DNA of the CDR3 is TGTGCCAGCAGCCCCGTGGGGGGGGCCATGAACACTGAAGCTTTCTTT. This codes for CASSPVGGAMNTEAFF.

CDR3 sequence reads: CASQTGYGYTF. DNA for the CDR3: TGTGCCAGCCAGACCGGGTATGGCTACACCTTC. This chain uses TRBV12-3 or TRBV12-4 with TRBJ1-2; no clear D. The CDR3 has 11 residues. Trimming removed 8 bases from V and 5 bases from J, with 9 bases in between.

The chain links TRBV7-8 to TRBJ1-5; possibly TRBD1 for D (5 bases). V lost 5 bases, J lost 5 bases, and 16 bases lay in between. The CDR3 spans 15 residues. Germline values: CDR1 SGHVS, CDR2 FQNEAQ. The CDR3 loop reads CASSARGARYQPQHF. CDR3 bases: TGTGCCAGCAGCGCCCGCGGGGCCCGATATCAGCCCCAGCATTTT.

The chain couples TRBV4-3 to TRBJ1-5; no firm D call. This CDR3 contains 16 residues. Germline-derived CDR1 and CDR2 are LGHNA and YSLEER. Trimming took 0 bases from V and 5 from J, leaving 14 bases between them. The CDR3 region is CASSQDWRKGDQPQHF. CDR3 coding DNA: TGCGCCAGCAGCCAAGATTGGAGGAAGGGCGATCAGCCCCAGCATTTT.

This chain connects TRBV6-5 to TRBJ1-1, with 9 nucleotides matching TRBD1. V was pared by 6 bases and J by 12 bases, with 5 bases of the junction left unmatched. CDR1 and CDR2 from the germline V gene are MNHEY and SVGAGI. The CDR3 is 11 residues long. The CDR3: CASSRDRDPFF. In DNA form, the CDR3 reads TGTGCCAGCAGCCGGGACAGGGATCCTTTCTTT.

The rearrangement uses TRBV3-1 (or the pseudogene TRBV3-2) and TRBJ2-1; possible D gene TRBD2, 5 bases. Trimming removed 6 bases at V and 0 bases at J, with 15 bases between. Looked up from germline, CDR1 is LGHDT and CDR2 is YNNKEL (reference sequence). The CDR3 loop spans 16 amino acids. The CDR3, as DNA: TGTGCCAGCAGTCCAACTAGTTTTTACTCCTACAATGAGCAGTTCTTC. Translated, it gives CASSPTSFYSYNEQFF.

This clone was seen a single time. The chain couples TRBV19 to TRBJ2-1; TRBD1 might be the D (5 bases). The CDR3 consists of 13 residues. Germline V gene sequence: CDR1 LNHDA, CDR2 SQIVND (reference sequence). Deletions cut 3 bases from V and 9 bases from J, with 12 bases between. CDR3 sequence: CASSMAGQGEQFF. The CDR3 DNA reads as TGTGCCAGTAGTATGGCAGGGCAGGGTGAGCAGTTCTTC.

CDR3 residues: CASSPGKETQYF. The CDR3 DNA is TGCGCCAGCAGCCCAGGGAAAGAGACCCAGTACTTC. The rearrangement joins TRBV5-1 to TRBJ2-5; TRBD1 is a possible D gene (5 bases). Germline V gene lookup returns CDR1 SGHRS and CDR2 YFSETQ. V lost 4 bases to trimming and J lost 3 bases, with 7 bases between them. The CDR3 loop spans 12 amino acids.

The DNA of the CDR3 is TGTGCCAGCAGTTATTCCAGCTCTGGAAACACCATATATTTT. This sequence encodes CASSYSSSGNTIYF. This chain joins TRBV6-2 or TRBV6-3 and TRBJ1-3; D gene uncertain. The V gene lost 3 bases and the J gene lost 0 bases, with 6 bases spanning the gap. Germline V gene sequence: CDR1 MNHEY, CDR2 SVGEGT. This CDR3 comprises 14 residues.

The chain links TRBV7-9 to TRBJ1-1; the D is unclear. V was cut by 5 bases and J by 1 base, with 11 bases left in between. This CDR3 is built from 14 residues. Germline values: CDR1 SEHNR, CDR2 FQNEAQ (reference sequence). CDR3 coding DNA: TGTGCCAGCAGCCCCCAGTGGGGGAACACTGAAGCTTTCTTT. Translating gives CASSPQWGNTEAFF.

This clone has only one observation. The rearrangement joins TRBV5-1 to TRBJ1-1, with no clear D. V dropped 3 bases and J dropped 1 base, with 16 bases sitting between them. Germline values: CDR1 SGHRS, CDR2 YFSETQ. The CDR3 is 16 residues long. The CDR3 loop is CASSSPGGVRNTEAFF. CDR3 nucleotide sequence: TGCGCCAGCAGCTCCCCCGGTGGGGTACGGAACACTGAAGCTTTCTTT.

Note on this clone: The same CDR3 is also encoded by other DNA sequences in this sample. The rearrangement uses TRBV6-6 and TRBJ1-5; no definite D call. Per the germline V gene, CDR1 is MNHNY and CDR2 is SVGAGI (reference sequence). Trimming left V 6 bases short and J 0 bases short, with 6 bases between. The CDR3 runs 13 residues. DNA of the CDR3: TGTGCCAGCAGCCCGCCTAGCAATCAGCCCCAGCATTTT. The encoded protein is CASSPPSNQPQHF.